This entry describes one TCR beta chain. The data were obtained in a study of memory CD4+ T cells and cytomegalovirus serostatus. CDR1 is MNHEY, CDR2 SMNVEV, per germline (reference sequence). V lost 5 bases and J lost 4, with 15 bases in between. The CDR3 is 14 residues long. The method was immunoSEQ multiplex PCR; TCRdb's version includes in-frame clones alone and lacks a portion of them. This table holds 84,000 or so clones, 75% to 90% found once. The sort gate was single viable CD3+CD4+CD8-CD45RO+ cells for memory CD4+ T cells. Serostatus was set by detecting CMV pp150, pp28, p38, p52 IgG. This TCR was sampled from an adult in good health and CMV-seronegative. V is TRBV27 and J is TRBJ2-7, with D possibly being TRBD1 (6 bases). Specimen: memory CD4+ T cells from blood. CDR3 nucleotides: TGTGCCAGCAGTGTAAAGGCTCAGGGGTACGAGCAGTACTTC. This sequence encodes CASSVKAQGYEQYF.